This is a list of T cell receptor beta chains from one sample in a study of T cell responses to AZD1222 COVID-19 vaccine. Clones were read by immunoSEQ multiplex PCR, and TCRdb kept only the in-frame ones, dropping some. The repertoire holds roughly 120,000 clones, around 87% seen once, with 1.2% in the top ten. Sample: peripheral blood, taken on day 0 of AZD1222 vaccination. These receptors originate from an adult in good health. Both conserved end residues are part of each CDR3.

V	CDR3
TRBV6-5	CATKIPGGGETQYF
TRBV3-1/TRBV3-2	CASSPHIGPGEKLFF
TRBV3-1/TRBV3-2	CASSHGASGYNEQFF
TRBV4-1	CASSQIPGQPGELFF
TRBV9	CASSPQTSGTYNEQFF
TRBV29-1	CSVRQPTLRGYGYTF
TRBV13	CASSRVGNYGYTF
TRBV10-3	CAISVDRNYGYTF
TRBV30	CGGQGNTEAFF
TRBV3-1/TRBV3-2	CASSQGGGTKQFF
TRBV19	CASTMLGGTSATQYF
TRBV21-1	CASSKKGKRSYNSPLHF
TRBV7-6	CASSKIPGSGEKLFF
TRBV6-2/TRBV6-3	CASSRGTGVPIQYF
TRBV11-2	CASTFGLLAGGIQETQYF
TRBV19	CASSIQGTYGYTF
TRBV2	CASNTPRGSSYEQYF
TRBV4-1	CASSQEATSLGEAFF
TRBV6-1	CASSDVQGAQASYGYTF
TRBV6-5	CASRRQGASYEQYF
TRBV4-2	CASSQDLRGGRTEQFF
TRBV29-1	CSVKRQGAYGYTF
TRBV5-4	CASSLAVLGTDTQYF
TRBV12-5	CASGLRTGQTEAFF
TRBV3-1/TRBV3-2	CASSQETGGPYGYTF
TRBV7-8	CASSLAGSALGSGSNQPQHF
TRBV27	CASSPAGNYGYTF
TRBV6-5	CASSRTVGKGEQYF
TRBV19	CASSIGGSSYNSPLHF
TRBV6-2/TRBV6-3	CASSGTGWDNQPQHF
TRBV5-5	CASSPPGVGVGTGELFF
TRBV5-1	CASSAGQAGNTIYF